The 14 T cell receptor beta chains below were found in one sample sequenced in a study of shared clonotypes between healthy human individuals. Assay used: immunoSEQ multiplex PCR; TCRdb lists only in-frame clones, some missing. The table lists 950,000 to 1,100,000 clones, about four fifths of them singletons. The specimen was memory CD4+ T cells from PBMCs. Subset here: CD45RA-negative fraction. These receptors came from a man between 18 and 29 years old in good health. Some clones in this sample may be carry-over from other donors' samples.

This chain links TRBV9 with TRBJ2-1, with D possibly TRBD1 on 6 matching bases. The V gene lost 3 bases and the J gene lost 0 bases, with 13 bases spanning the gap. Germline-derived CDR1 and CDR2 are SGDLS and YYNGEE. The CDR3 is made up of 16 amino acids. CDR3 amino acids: CASSEGVGSSYNEQFF. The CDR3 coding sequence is TGTGCCAGCAGCGAGGGGGTTGGAAGCTCCTACAATGAGCAGTTCTTC.

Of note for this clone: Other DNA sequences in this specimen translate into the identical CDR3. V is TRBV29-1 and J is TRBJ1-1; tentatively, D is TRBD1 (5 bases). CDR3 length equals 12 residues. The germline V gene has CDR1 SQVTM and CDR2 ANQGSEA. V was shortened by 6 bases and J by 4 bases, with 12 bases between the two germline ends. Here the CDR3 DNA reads TGCAGCGTGGGGAGGGGAGGCACTGAAGCTTTCTTT. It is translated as CSVGRGGTEAFF.

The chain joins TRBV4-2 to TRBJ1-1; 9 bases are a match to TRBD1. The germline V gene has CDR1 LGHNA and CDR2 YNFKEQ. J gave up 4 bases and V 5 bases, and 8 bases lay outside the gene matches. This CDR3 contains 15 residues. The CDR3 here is CASSYHRGLGTEAFF. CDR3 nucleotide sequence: TGTGCCAGCAGCTACCACAGGGGGCTCGGCACTGAAGCTTTCTTT.

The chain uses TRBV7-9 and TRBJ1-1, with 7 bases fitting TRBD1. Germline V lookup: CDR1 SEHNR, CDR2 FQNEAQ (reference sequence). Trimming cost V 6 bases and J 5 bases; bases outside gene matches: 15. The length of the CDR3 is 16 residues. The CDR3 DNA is TGTGCCAGCAGTACCCTACTGAGGGGGCAAGGAACTGAAGCTTTCTTT. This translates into CASSTLLRGQGTEAFF.

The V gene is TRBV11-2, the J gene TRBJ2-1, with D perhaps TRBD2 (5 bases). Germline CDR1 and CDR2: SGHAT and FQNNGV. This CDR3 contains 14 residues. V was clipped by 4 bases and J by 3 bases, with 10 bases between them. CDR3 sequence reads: CASSSRAFYNEQFF. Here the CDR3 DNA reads TGTGCCAGCAGCTCGAGGGCTTTCTACAATGAGCAGTTCTTC.

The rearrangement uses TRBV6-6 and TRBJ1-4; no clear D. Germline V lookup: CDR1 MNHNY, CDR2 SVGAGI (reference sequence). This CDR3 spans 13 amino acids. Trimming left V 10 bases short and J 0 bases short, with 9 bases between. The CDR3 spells CATGPTTNEKLFF. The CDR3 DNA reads TGTGCCACCGGTCCCACAACTAATGAAAAACTGTTTTTT.

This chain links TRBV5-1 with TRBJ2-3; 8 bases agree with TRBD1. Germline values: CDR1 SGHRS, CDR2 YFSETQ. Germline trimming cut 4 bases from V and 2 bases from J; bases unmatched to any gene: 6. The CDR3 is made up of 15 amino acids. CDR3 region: CASSGGQGITDTQYF. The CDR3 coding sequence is TGCGCCAGCAGCGGTGGACAGGGAATCACAGATACGCAGTATTTT.

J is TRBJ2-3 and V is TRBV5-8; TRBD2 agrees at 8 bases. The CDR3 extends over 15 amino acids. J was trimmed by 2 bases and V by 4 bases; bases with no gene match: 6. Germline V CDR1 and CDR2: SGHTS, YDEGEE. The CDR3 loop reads CASSLIAGTTDTQYF. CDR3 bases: TGTGCCAGCAGCCTGATAGCGGGAACCACAGATACGCAGTATTTT.

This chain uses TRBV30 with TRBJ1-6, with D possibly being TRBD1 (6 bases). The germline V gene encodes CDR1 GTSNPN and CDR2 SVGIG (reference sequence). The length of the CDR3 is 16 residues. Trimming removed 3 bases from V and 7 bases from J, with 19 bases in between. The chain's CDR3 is CAWRTPGGRVNSPLHF. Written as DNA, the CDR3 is TGTGCCTGGAGAACCCCTGGGGGCAGGGTAAATTCACCCCTCCACTTT.

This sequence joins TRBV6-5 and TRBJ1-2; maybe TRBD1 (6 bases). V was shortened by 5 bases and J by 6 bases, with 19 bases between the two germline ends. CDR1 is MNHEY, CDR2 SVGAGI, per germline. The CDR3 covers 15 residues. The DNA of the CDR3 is TGTGCCAGCAGTGGCGCTTGGGGGAAGGGGGATGGCTACACCTTC. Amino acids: CASSGAWGKGDGYTF.

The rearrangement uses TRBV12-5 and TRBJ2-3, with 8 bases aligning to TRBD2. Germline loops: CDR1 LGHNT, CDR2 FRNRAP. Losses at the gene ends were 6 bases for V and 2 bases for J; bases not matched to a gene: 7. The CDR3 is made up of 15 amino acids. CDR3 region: CASGYGLAYTDTQYF. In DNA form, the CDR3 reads TGTGCTAGTGGCTACGGACTAGCTTACACAGATACGCAGTATTTT.

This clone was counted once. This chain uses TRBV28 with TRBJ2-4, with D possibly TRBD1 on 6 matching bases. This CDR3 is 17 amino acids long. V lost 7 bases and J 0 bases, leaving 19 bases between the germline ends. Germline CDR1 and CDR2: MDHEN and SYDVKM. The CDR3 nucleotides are TGTGCCAGCACCCCTCGGACAGCAAATCCAGCCAAAAACATTCAGTACTTC. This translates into CASTPRTANPAKNIQYF. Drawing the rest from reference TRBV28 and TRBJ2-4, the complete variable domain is DVKVTQSSRYLVKRTGEKVFLECVQDMDHENMFWYRQDPGLGLRLIYFSYDVKMKEKGDIPEGYSVSREKKERFSLILESASTNQTSMYLCASTPRTANPAKNIQYFGAGTRLSVL.

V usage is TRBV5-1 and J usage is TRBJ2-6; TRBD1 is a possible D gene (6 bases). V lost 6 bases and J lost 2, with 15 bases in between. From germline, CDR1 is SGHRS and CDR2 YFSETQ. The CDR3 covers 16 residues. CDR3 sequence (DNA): TGCGCCAGCACGTGGACAGAAGGCCCTGGGGCCAACGTCCTGACTTTC. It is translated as CASTWTEGPGANVLTF.

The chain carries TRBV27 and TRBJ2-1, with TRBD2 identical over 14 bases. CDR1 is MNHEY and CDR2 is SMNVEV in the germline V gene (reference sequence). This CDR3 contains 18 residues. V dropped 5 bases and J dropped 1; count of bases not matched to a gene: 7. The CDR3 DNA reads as TGTGCCAGCAGTCTCGGACTAGCGGGAGGAGGATCCTACAATGAGCAGTTCTTC. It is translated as CASSLGLAGGGSYNEQFF.